This entry lists 24 T cell receptor beta chains sequenced from one sample in a study of blood T cell repertoires in COVID-19 (dated by TCRdb to the early 2020s). Library method: the immunoSEQ multiplex PCR assay. As stored in TCRdb, this immuneACCESS dataset retains in-frame rearrangements with V and J assigned. A fraction of the clones does not appear; measured against another copy, unresolved V genes explain less than half of the discrepancy, and the remainder lacks a known reason. The table for this sample lists 120,000 to 150,000 clones; about 91% of them were counted only once. 1.5% to 1.7% of the sample belongs to the ten largest clones. The sequencing input was peripheral blood. The receptor set was obtained from a woman aged 60 to 75 with acute or convalescent COVID-19.

This chain connects TRBV4-2 to TRBJ2-1, with D tentatively TRBD2 (7 bases). The V gene's germline CDR1 is LGHNA and CDR2 YNFKEQ. V lost 4 bases and J 5 bases, leaving 18 bases between the germline ends. The CDR3 sequence is 16 residues long. CDR3 amino acids: CASSLVGGHLNNEQFF. In DNA form, the CDR3 reads TGTGCCAGCAGCCTCGTGGGGGGGCACCTTAACAATGAGCAGTTCTTC.

This rearrangement joins TRBV4-3 to TRBJ1-6; possibly TRBD1 for D (5 bases). The CDR3 is made up of 14 amino acids. Germline CDR1 and CDR2: LGHNA and YSLEER. V was cut by 6 bases and J by 3 bases, with 9 bases left in between. DNA of the CDR3: TGCGCCAGCAGAGGGGATGTCTATAATTCACCCCTCCACTTT. It encodes CASRGDVYNSPLHF.

This clone was counted a few times. J is TRBJ2-3 and V is TRBV5-1; 8 nucleotides align to TRBD1. Trimming took 0 bases from V and 5 from J; bases not matched to a gene: 8. Germline values: CDR1 SGHRS, CDR2 YFSETQ. The CDR3 spans 16 residues. The DNA for the CDR3 is TGCGCCAGCAGCTTGGGGGTAGACAGGGGAAGAGATACGCAGTATTTT. Its protein product is CASSLGVDRGRDTQYF.

This clone is a singleton in its sample. The genes are TRBV25-1 and TRBJ2-1; 9 positions agree with TRBD2. The J segment lost 5 bases and the V segment lost 3 bases, leaving 5 bases of the junction unmatched. Germline lookup yields CDR1 MGHDK and CDR2 SYGVNS. CDR3 length equals 15 residues. The CDR3 nucleotides are TGTGCCAGCAGTGAGAGCGCTAGCGGGGACAATGAGCAGTTCTTC. Translation gives CASSESASGDNEQFF.

CDR3 sequence (DNA): TGTGCCAGCAGTTACGACAGGCTGAACACTGAAGCTTTCTTT. It codes for CASSYDRLNTEAFF. The chain links TRBV6-5 to TRBJ1-1; D might be TRBD1 (6 bases). Germline V gives CDR1 MNHEY, CDR2 SVGAGI. Trimming took off 2 bases at V and 0 bases at J, with 7 bases between the two ends. The CDR3 has 14 amino acids.

The gene calls are TRBV5-1 and TRBJ2-3; 8 bases are a match to TRBD1. V dropped 0 bases and J dropped 5; count of bases not matched to a gene: 8. CDR3 length equals 16 residues. CDR1 is SGHRS and CDR2 is YFSETQ in the germline V gene. The chain's CDR3 is CASSLAAGQGRDTQYF. In DNA, the CDR3 is TGCGCCAGCAGCTTGGCCGCCGGACAGGGTAGAGATACGCAGTATTTT. Supplemented by reference TRBV5-1 and TRBJ2-3, the full variable domain reads KAGVTQTPRYLIKTRGQQVTLSCSPISGHRSVSWYQQTPGQGLQFLFEYFSETQRNKGNFPGRFSGRQFSNSRSEMNVSTLELGDSALYLCASSLAAGQGRDTQYFGPGTRLTVL.

This clone was found once. The chain is built from TRBV19 and TRBJ1-5; 10 bases fit TRBD1. The CDR3 spans 17 residues. V lost 7 bases and J lost 5; bases outside the gene matches: 14. The germline gives CDR1 LNHDA, CDR2 SQIVND (reference sequence). CDR3: CASTSLTGDRGYQPQHF. The CDR3 DNA reads TGTGCCAGTACCTCTTTAACAGGGGACAGGGGATATCAGCCCCAGCATTTT.

This chain joins TRBV29-1 and TRBJ2-3; TRBD2 agrees at 9 bases. V dropped 3 bases and J dropped 5; count of bases not matched to a gene: 12. Looked up from germline, CDR1 is SQVTM and CDR2 is ANQGSEA. This CDR3 spans 16 amino acids. CDR3 in DNA: TGCAGCGTTGAGTTATGGTCTAGCGGGGCGGGAGATACGCAGTATTTT. It yields the protein CSVELWSSGAGDTQYF.

This chain links TRBV5-8 with TRBJ1-1; D might be TRBD1 (5 bases). The CDR3 has 16 amino acids. Germline assignment: CDR1 SGHTS and CDR2 YDEGEE. V was clipped by 0 bases and J by 4 bases, with 16 bases between them. The CDR3 is CASSLAPPGITTEAFF. The CDR3, as DNA: TGTGCCAGCAGCTTGGCCCCCCCAGGGATTACCACTGAAGCTTTCTTT.

The rearrangement joins TRBV4-2 to TRBJ2-3; D gene unclear. The CDR3 consists of 12 residues. V was shortened by 3 bases and J by 3 bases, with 4 bases between the two germline ends. The germline V gene encodes CDR1 LGHNA and CDR2 YNFKEQ. DNA for the CDR3: TGTGCCAGCAGCCACAGGACAGATACGCAGTATTTT. Its protein product is CASSHRTDTQYF.

The genes are TRBV28 and TRBJ2-7, with D maybe TRBD2 (5 bases). The V gene lost 5 bases and the J gene lost 2 bases, with 19 bases spanning the gap. Germline lookup yields CDR1 MDHEN and CDR2 SYDVKM. The CDR3 is made up of 16 amino acids. The CDR3 DNA reads TGTGCCAGCAGTCTAGAGGACCTTCGGGGAGCCTACGAGCAGTACTTC. Amino acid sequence: CASSLEDLRGAYEQYF.

The chain links TRBV4-3 to TRBJ1-5; no definite D call. Trimming left V 1 base short and J 10 bases short, with 14 bases between. Looked up from germline, CDR1 is LGHNA and CDR2 is YSLEER. This CDR3 region has 14 residues. CDR3: CASSQVQLEVPQHF. CDR3 coding DNA: TGCGCCAGCAGCCAAGTGCAGTTAGAGGTTCCCCAGCATTTT.

J is TRBJ1-3 and V is TRBV5-1, with 7 bases identical to TRBD1. Germline trimming cut 4 bases from V and 0 bases from J; bases unmatched to any gene: 10. The length of the CDR3 is 17 residues. Germline V gives CDR1 SGHRS, CDR2 YFSETQ. The CDR3 coding sequence is TGCGCCAGCAGCACAACTCCGGGACAGAGCTCTGGAAACACCATATATTTT. Residues: CASSTTPGQSSGNTIYF.

The sample holds a few counts of this clone. The CDR3 reads CSVATGTYSYTF. The CDR3 DNA follows: TGCAGCGTTGCAACAGGCACATATAGCTACACCTTC. The rearrangement links TRBV29-1 to TRBJ1-2; D may be TRBD1 (5 bases). The germline gives CDR1 SQVTM, CDR2 ANQGSEA. The CDR3 is 12 amino acids. V lost 4 bases to trimming and J lost 9 bases, with 15 bases between them.

The gene calls are TRBV10-3 and TRBJ2-3; 9 bases are shared with TRBD1. In germline, CDR1 is ENHRY, CDR2 SYGVKD. Trimming took 4 bases from V and 6 from J; bases not matched to a gene: 8. The CDR3 is made up of 15 amino acids. CDR3 in amino acids: CAISANRDRVDTQYF. CDR3 bases: TGTGCCATCAGTGCGAACCGGGACAGGGTTGATACGCAGTATTTT.

The chain couples TRBV5-1 to TRBJ1-2, with 7 positions matching TRBD1. Per the germline V gene, CDR1 is SGHRS and CDR2 is YFSETQ. Losses at the gene ends were 4 bases for V and 2 bases for J; bases not matched to a gene: 5. This CDR3 is 14 amino acids long. CDR3 bases: TGCGCCAGCAGCCAAAGACAGGGAAACTATGGCTACACCTTC. Translated: CASSQRQGNYGYTF.

The chain employs TRBV6-5 and TRBJ1-2; D is ambiguous. There are 13 residues in the CDR3. Trimming stripped 0 bases from V and 5 bases from J, with 7 bases between. Germline V gives CDR1 MNHEY, CDR2 SVGAGI. The CDR3 DNA reads as TGTGCCAGCAGTTACTCGGGAGCGTATGGCTACACCTTC. It yields the protein CASSYSGAYGYTF.

The chain has TRBV4-2 and TRBJ2-1, with TRBD1 matching over 7 bases. V shed 3 bases, J shed 0 bases, and the junction held 11 bases outside the gene matches. In germline, CDR1 is LGHNA, CDR2 YNFKEQ. This CDR3 is built from 18 residues. Written as DNA, the CDR3 is TGTGCCAGCAGCCACGATAGGGGACAGTCAAGCTCCTACAATGAGCAGTTCTTC. It yields the protein CASSHDRGQSSSYNEQFF.

The rearrangement uses TRBV30 and TRBJ1-3; no firm D call. Germline values: CDR1 GTSNPN, CDR2 SVGIG (reference sequence). The CDR3 has 13 residues. The V end was cut by 4 bases, the J end by 7 bases, with 14 bases between. The chain's CDR3 is CAWKMPGGNTIYF. The CDR3 DNA reads as TGTGCCTGGAAAATGCCTGGAGGGAACACCATATATTTT.

J is TRBJ2-1 and V is TRBV7-2, with 8 bases lining up with TRBD2. The V gene's germline CDR1 is SGHTA and CDR2 FQGNSA. The CDR3 loop spans 16 amino acids. V dropped 1 base and J dropped 10; count of bases not matched to a gene: 12. The CDR3 loop is CASSLVAGTPRREQFF. The CDR3 nucleotides are TGTGCCAGCAGCTTAGTAGCGGGGACCCCCCGGAGGGAGCAGTTCTTC. Full variable domain (missing parts from reference TRBV7-2 and TRBJ2-1): GAGVSQSPSNKVTEKGKDVELRCDPISGHTALYWYRQSLGQGLEFLIYFQGNSAPDKSGLPSDRFSAERTGGSVSTLTIQRTQQEDSAVYLCASSLVAGTPRREQFFGPGTRLTVL.

The chain carries TRBV4-1 and TRBJ1-3; a weak D match, TRBD1 (5 bases). This CDR3 is built from 18 residues. CDR1 MGHRA and CDR2 YSYEKL come from the germline V gene. V dropped 5 bases and J dropped 0 bases, with 20 bases sitting between them. For the CDR3, the DNA is TGCGCCAGCAGCAGGGGCATAGGACAACGCGGCTCTGGAAACACCATATATTTT. This codes for CASSRGIGQRGSGNTIYF.

The genes are TRBV19 and TRBJ1-5, with 9 nucleotides matching TRBD1. Trimming cost V 5 bases and J 0 bases; bases outside gene matches: 8. From germline, CDR1 is LNHDA and CDR2 SQIVND (reference sequence). The CDR3 sequence is 17 residues long. This CDR3 reads CASSGGTGLYSNQPQHF. CDR3 DNA sequence: TGTGCCAGTAGTGGAGGGACAGGGCTTTATAGCAATCAGCCCCAGCATTTT.

The rearrangement uses TRBV28 and TRBJ1-2, with D possibly TRBD1 on 6 matching bases. With 4 bases removed from V and 0 bases from J, the gap between germline ends came to 12 bases. Germline V lookup: CDR1 MDHEN, CDR2 SYDVKM. The CDR3 length is 15 residues. The CDR3 coding sequence is TGTGCCAGCAGTTCAGACAGGTTCGCTAACTATGGCTACACCTTC. Its translation is CASSSDRFANYGYTF.

This clone has only one observation. The rearrangement uses TRBV11-2 and TRBJ1-3; TRBD1 is a possible D gene (6 bases). Looked up from germline, CDR1 is SGHAT and CDR2 is FQNNGV. CDR3 length equals 13 residues. Trimming cost V 5 bases and J 2 bases, with 7 bases left between them. The CDR3 region has the DNA TGTGCCAGCAGCGGGGACACTGGAAACACCATATATTTT. This translates into CASSGDTGNTIYF.